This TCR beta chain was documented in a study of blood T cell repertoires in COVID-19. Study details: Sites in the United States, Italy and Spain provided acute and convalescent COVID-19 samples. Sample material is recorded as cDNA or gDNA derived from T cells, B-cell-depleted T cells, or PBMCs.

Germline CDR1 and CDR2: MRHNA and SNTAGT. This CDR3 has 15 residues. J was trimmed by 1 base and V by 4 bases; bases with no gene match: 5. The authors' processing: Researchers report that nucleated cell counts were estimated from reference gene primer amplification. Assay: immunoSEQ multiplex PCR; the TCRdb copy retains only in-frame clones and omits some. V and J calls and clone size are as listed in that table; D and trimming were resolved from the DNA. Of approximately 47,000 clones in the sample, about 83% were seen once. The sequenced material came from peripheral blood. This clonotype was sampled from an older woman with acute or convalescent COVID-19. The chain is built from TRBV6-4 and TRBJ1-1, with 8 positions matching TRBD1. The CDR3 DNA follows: TGTGCCAGCAGTGCCGAGACAGGGGCGAACACTGAAGCTTTCTTT. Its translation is CASSAETGANTEAFF.